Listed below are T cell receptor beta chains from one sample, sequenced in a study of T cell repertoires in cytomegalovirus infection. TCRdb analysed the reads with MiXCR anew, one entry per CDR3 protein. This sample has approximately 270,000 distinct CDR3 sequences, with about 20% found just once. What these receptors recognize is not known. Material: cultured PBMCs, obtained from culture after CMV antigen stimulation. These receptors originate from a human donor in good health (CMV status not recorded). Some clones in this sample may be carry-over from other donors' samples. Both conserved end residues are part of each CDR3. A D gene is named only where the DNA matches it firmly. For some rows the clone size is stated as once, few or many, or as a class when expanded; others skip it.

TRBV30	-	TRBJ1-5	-	CAWSVQRNSNQPQHF	TGTGCCTGGAGTGTACAGAGGAATAGCAATCAGCCCCAGCATTTT
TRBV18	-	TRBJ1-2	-	CASSPPSYYGYTF	TGTGCCAGCTCACCACCGTCATACTATGGCTACACCTTC
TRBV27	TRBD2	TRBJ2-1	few	CASSSLSGGAYNEQFF	TGTGCCAGCAGTTCCCTTAGCGGGGGAGCTTACAATGAGCAGTTCTTC
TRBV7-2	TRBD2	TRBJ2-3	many	CASSLVLATDTQYF	TGTGCCAGCAGCTTAGTACTAGCGACAGATACGCAGTATTTT
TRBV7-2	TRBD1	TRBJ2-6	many	CASSLVGTGDLGANVLTF	TGTGCCAGCAGCTTAGTTGGGACAGGGGACCTTGGGGCCAACGTCCTGACTTTC
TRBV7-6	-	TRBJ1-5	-	CASSPEVGGRNQPQHF	TGTGCCAGCAGCCCCGAAGTGGGTGGGCGCAATCAGCCCCAGCATTTT
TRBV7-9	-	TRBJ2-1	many	CASSSDSYNEQFF	TGTGCCAGCAGCTCTGACAGTTACAATGAGCAGTTCTTC
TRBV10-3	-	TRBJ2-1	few	CAISSTGNNEQFF	TGTGCCATCAGTTCGACTGGTAACAATGAGCAGTTCTTC
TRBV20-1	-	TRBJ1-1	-	CSARDHGHRNTEAFF	TGCAGTGCTAGGGATCATGGACATCGGAACACTGAAGCTTTCTTT
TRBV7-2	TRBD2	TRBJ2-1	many	CASRPGLAANEQFF	TGTGCCAGCAGACCGGGACTAGCGGCCAATGAGCAGTTCTTC
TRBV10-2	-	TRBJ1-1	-	CASSESPGTNTEAFF	TGCGCCAGCAGTGAGTCTCCAGGCACGAACACTGAAGCTTTCTTT
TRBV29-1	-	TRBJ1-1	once	CSVDGGGRNTEAFF	TGCAGCGTTGATGGGGGCGGAAGGAACACTGAAGCTTTCTTT
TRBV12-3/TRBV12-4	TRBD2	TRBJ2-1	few	CASRTGGPYNEQFF	TGTGCCAGCAGGACGGGAGGGCCCTACAATGAGCAGTTCTTC
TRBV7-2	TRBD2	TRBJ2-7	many	CASSLGAGVLGYEQYF	TGTGCCAGCAGCTTAGGAGCGGGGGTCCTCGGGTACGAGCAGTACTTC
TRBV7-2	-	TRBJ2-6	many	CASTRTSGANVLTF	TGTGCCAGCACCCGGACCTCTGGGGCCAACGTCCTGACTTTC
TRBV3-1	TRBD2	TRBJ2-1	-	CASSQGGGTIGEEQFF	TGTGCCAGCAGCCAAGGCGGGGGTACGATTGGAGAGGAGCAGTTCTTC
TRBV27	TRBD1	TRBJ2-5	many	CASGFGQGETQYF	TGTGCCAGCGGCTTCGGACAGGGAGAGACCCAGTACTTC
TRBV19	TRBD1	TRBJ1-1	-	CASRPQGAADTEAFF	TGTGCCAGTAGACCACAGGGGGCGGCGGACACTGAAGCTTTCTTT